This TCR beta chain was sequenced during a study of neoadjuvant anti-PD-1 for oral cavity cancer. Study overall: Most patients had three to four biweekly doses of 3 mg/kg nivolumab before resection. Non-progressing patients received a fourth nivolumab dose near day 43, then surgery on days 50-56.

Notes on the study in general: Each response group had just a few patients in TCR analyses.

Concerning this clone itself: The target antigen is unknown.

Clones were sequenced by immunoSEQ multiplex PCR, and TCRdb holds only the in-frame ones, with some missing. The sample holds about 37,000 clones, 35% to 40% seen once. Time point indicated: after neoadjuvant nivolumab, at surgical resection. Patients had newly diagnosed, untreated stage II-IVA oral cavity squamous cell carcinoma. This TCR was sampled from a person between 40 and 79 years old with oral cavity squamous cell carcinoma. Sequenced here: tumor tissue, sampled after nivolumab (anti-PD-1) treatment.

In DNA form, the CDR3 reads TGTGCCAGCAGCTTAGGGGTGGCCAGCAATCAGCCCCAGCATTTT. This gives the protein CASSLGVASNQPQHF. The J gene is TRBJ1-5, the V gene TRBV7-2; no definite D call. Trimming removed 1 base from V and 1 base from J, with 8 bases in between. CDR1 and CDR2 (germline): SGHTA, FQGNSA. The CDR3 contains 15 residues.